The subject of this entry is one T cell receptor beta chain. The donors, all of them Caucasian adults, lived in Nashville, Tennessee. CD45RA+ naive and CD45RA-negative memory subsets were separated from CD4+ cells. Trimming cost V 1 base and J 5 bases, with 14 bases left between them. The length of the CDR3 is 14 residues. CDR1 is SQVTM, CDR2 ANQGSEA, per germline. Original data processing: Filtering differed for immunoSEQ, which gave only junction sequences without quality scores. The protocol was immunoSEQ multiplex PCR, while the TCRdb copy is restricted to in-frame clones and leaves out a portion. V, J and clone size were drawn from that table, and D and trimming were deduced from the DNA. This table holds 950,000 to 1,100,000 clones, 75% to 80% found once. This sample was included in a study of shared clonotypes between healthy human individuals. Study in general: The study enrolled a couple of women and three men aged 18 to 49.

The sequenced sample consisted of memory CD4+ T cells from PBMCs. Described subset: CD45RA-negative fraction. V and J are TRBV29-1 and TRBJ1-1, with D perhaps matching TRBD1 (6 bases). The source is a man between 18 and 29 years old in good health. Some clones in this sample may be carry-over from other donors' samples. The CDR3 is CSVEVGQGLTEAFF. For the CDR3, the DNA is TGCAGCGTTGAAGTAGGGCAGGGGTTAACTGAAGCTTTCTTT.